A single T cell receptor (beta chain) is shown here with its context. The source of the sample is a study of cytomegalovirus exposure and HLA in healthy donors. CDR3 length: 15 amino acids. Trimming took off 0 bases at V and 4 bases at J, with 9 bases between the two ends. Germline CDR1 LGHNA, CDR2 YNFKEQ. Nominal health characterized the donors when sampled, though unrecorded immune exposures were likely. With 60 Vbeta and 13 Jbeta primers, the PCR was carried out. Only in-frame clones appear in the TCRdb table, and some are missing; sequencing was by immunoSEQ multiplex PCR. The sample shows under 100,000 clones, roughly 70% of them seen only once.

This sequence was found in a man aged 35 to 55 in good health and CMV-seronegative. The chain joins TRBV4-2 to TRBJ2-2; possibly TRBD2 for D (7 bases). Sequencing was performed on PBMCs. The CDR3 is CASSQEGGGTGELFF. CDR3 nucleotides: TGTGCCAGCAGCCAAGAAGGGGGGGGCACCGGGGAGCTGTTTTTT.